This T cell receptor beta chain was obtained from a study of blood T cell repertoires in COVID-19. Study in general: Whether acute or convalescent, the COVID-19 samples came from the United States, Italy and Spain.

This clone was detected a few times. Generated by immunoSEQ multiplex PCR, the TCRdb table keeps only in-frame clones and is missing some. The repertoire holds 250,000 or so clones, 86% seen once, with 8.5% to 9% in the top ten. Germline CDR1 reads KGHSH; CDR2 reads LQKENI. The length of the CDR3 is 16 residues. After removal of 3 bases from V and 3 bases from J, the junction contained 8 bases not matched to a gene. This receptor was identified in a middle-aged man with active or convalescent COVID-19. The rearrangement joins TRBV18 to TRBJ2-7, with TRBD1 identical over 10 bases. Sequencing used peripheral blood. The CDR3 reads CASSPSRDRGFYEQYF. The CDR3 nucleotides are TGTGCCAGCTCACCCTCCCGGGACAGGGGATTCTACGAGCAGTACTTC.